The T cell receptor beta chain under discussion was sequenced for a study of T-cell memory formation after mild COVID-19. Study at large: Clusters of TCRs were largely donor specific.

This clonotype was detected once. V lost 3 bases, J lost 0 bases, and 12 bases lay in between. Germline CDR1 and CDR2: LGHNA and YSLEER. This CDR3 is built from 15 residues. A 5'RACE reaction primed in the constant segment made cDNA libraries of TCR alpha and TCR beta, and these carried sample barcodes and UMIs. Each CDR3 protein gets one entry after TCRdb re-called the 5' RACE reads with MiXCR. The data show 200,000 to 300,000 distinct CDR3 sequences, 15% to 17% seen once. The chain joins TRBV4-3 to TRBJ2-7; D gene ambiguous. This TCR was recovered from an adult woman who had mild COVID-19 (a few samples of this study predate the infection). Cell type and time point are not known. Sequencing used PBMCs or a T cell subset sorted from them (not recorded which). The CDR3 sequence is CASSQTRTNSYEQYF. As DNA, the CDR3 is TGCGCCAGCAGCCAGACACGGACGAACTCCTACGAGCAGTACTTC.